These 15 T cell receptor beta chains were sequenced from one sample in a study of T cell responses to AZD1222 COVID-19 vaccine. Clones were sequenced by immunoSEQ multiplex PCR, and TCRdb holds only the in-frame ones, with some missing. The sample carries some 130,000 clones, approximately 92% recorded once. This specimen was peripheral blood, taken 28 days after the second AZD1222 dose. The receptors come from an adult who received the AZD1222 COVID-19 vaccine.

The sample holds a few counts of this clone. V gene TRBV28 combines with J gene TRBJ1-5; D is ambiguous. Trimming shortened V by 2 bases and J by 7 bases, and 9 bases separated the two germline ends. CDR3 length equals 13 residues. Germline loops: CDR1 MDHEN, CDR2 SYDVKM. The CDR3 spells CASSLEGQQPQHF. The DNA for the CDR3 is TGTGCCAGCAGTTTAGAGGGCCAGCAGCCCCAGCATTTT.

The chain is built from TRBV30 and TRBJ2-7, with D possibly called TRBD1 or TRBD2 (5 bases each). This CDR3 is 13 amino acids long. The V gene's germline CDR1 is GTSNPN and CDR2 SVGIG (reference sequence). Trimming took off 3 bases at V and 4 bases at J, with 13 bases between the two ends. The CDR3 reads CAWRGTPGYEQYF. CDR3 bases: TGTGCCTGGAGGGGGACCCCCGGGTACGAGCAGTACTTC.

This chain uses TRBV23-1 with TRBJ1-1; 9 nucleotides match TRBD1. TRBV23-1 is noted as an ORF with a role that remains uncertain. V shed 1 base, J shed 1 base, and the junction held 1 base outside the gene matches. This CDR3 is built from 15 residues. This CDR3 is CASSQWDRENTEAFF. DNA of the CDR3: TGCGCCAGCAGTCAATGGGACAGGGAGAACACTGAAGCTTTCTTT.

The chain employs TRBV30 and TRBJ2-2; 9 bases fit TRBD2. Germline lookup yields CDR1 GTSNPN and CDR2 SVGIG (reference sequence). The CDR3 is 16 residues long. Trimming at V came to 0 bases and at J to 7 bases, leaving 9 bases not matched to a gene. This chain's CDR3 is CAWSVGLAGSIGELFF. The CDR3 DNA is TGTGCCTGGAGTGTAGGCCTAGCGGGGTCTATCGGGGAGCTGTTTTTT.

The V and J genes are TRBV7-9 and TRBJ1-5; D is ambiguous. V was shortened by 5 bases and J by 5 bases, with 16 bases between the two germline ends. The CDR3 extends over 15 amino acids. The germline V gene has CDR1 SEHNR and CDR2 FQNEAQ (reference sequence). The CDR3 nucleotides are TGTGCCAGCAGCCTCAACGCCGGGAGTGATCAGCCCCAGCATTTT. Translation: CASSLNAGSDQPQHF. The complete variable domain, with remaining parts taken from reference TRBV7-9 and TRBJ1-5, reads DTGVSQNPRHKITKRGQNVTFRCDPISEHNRLYWYRQTLGQGPEFLTYFQNEAQLEKSRLLSDRFSAERPKGSFSTLEIQRTEQGDSAMYLCASSLNAGSDQPQHFGDGTRLSIL.

The chain uses TRBV11-2 and TRBJ2-1; D remains unclear. This CDR3 is built from 15 residues. Germline V gene lookup returns CDR1 SGHAT and CDR2 FQNNGV. Between the trimmed V and J ends, which lost 0 bases and 0 bases, there was a span of 6 bases. The CDR3 here is CASSLEWSSYNEQFF. The CDR3 DNA follows: TGTGCCAGCAGCTTAGAGTGGAGCTCCTACAATGAGCAGTTCTTC.

The chain carries TRBV19 and TRBJ2-1; unclear D gene. V lost 2 bases to trimming and J lost 9 bases, with 20 bases between them. The CDR3 sequence is 16 residues long. Germline lookup yields CDR1 LNHDA and CDR2 SQIVND (reference sequence). CDR3 sequence (DNA): TGTGCCAGTAGTATACCTCGGTTCCCCTCGCATGGTGAGCAGTTCTTC. Its translation: CASSIPRFPSHGEQFF.

The rearrangement uses TRBV28 and TRBJ1-5; unclear D gene. V lost 1 base and J lost 6, with 7 bases in between. The CDR3 extends over 13 amino acids. The V gene's germline CDR1 is MDHEN and CDR2 SYDVKM. The CDR3 region has the DNA TGTGCCAGCAGTTTATTTAGGAGTCAGCCCCAGCATTTT. This encodes CASSLFRSQPQHF.

This clone came up once. The chain combines TRBV7-9 with TRBJ1-2; D is uncertain. V lost 5 bases, J lost 5 bases, and 18 bases lay in between. The CDR3 runs to 15 residues. Looked up from germline, CDR1 is SEHNR and CDR2 is FQNEAQ (reference sequence). The CDR3 DNA is TGTGCCAGCAGCGTACAGAGTCCACTTCAATATGGCTACACCTTC. It is translated as CASSVQSPLQYGYTF.

The chain joins TRBV30 to TRBJ1-2; D might be TRBD1 (5 bases). The CDR3 runs to 12 residues. Trimming took off 1 base at V and 8 bases at J, with 11 bases between the two ends. In germline, CDR1 is GTSNPN, CDR2 SVGIG (reference sequence). CDR3 residues: CAWSADSLGYTF. In DNA, the CDR3 is TGTGCCTGGAGTGCCGACAGTTTAGGCTACACCTTC.

The V and J genes are TRBV6-2 or TRBV6-3 and TRBJ1-6; TRBD1 agrees at 7 bases. The J segment lost 0 bases and the V segment lost 0 bases, leaving 2 bases of the junction unmatched. CDR3 length equals 17 residues. Germline V gene lookup returns CDR1 MNHEY and CDR2 SVGEGT. This CDR3 is CASSYSWDSSYNSPLHF. CDR3 DNA sequence: TGTGCCAGCAGTTACTCGTGGGACAGCTCCTATAATTCACCCCTCCACTTT.

The chain is built from TRBV18 and TRBJ1-3; D remains ambiguous. CDR3 length: 13 residues. V lost 1 base and J 4 bases, leaving 5 bases between the germline ends. Germline V CDR1 and CDR2: KGHSH, LQKENI. The CDR3 sequence: CASSPREGNTIYF. The DNA of the CDR3 is TGTGCCAGCTCACCACGGGAGGGAAACACCATATATTTT.

This chain joins TRBV10-3 and TRBJ1-5, with a tentative D call TRBD1 (6 bases). Trimming removed 8 bases from V and 4 bases from J, with 15 bases in between. Germline V gene lookup returns CDR1 ENHRY and CDR2 SYGVKD. This CDR3 spans 14 amino acids. The CDR3 nucleotides are TGTGCCATCGGGGCCCGGGACACAAATCAGCCCCAGCATTTT. It translates to CAIGARDTNQPQHF.

The rearrangement links TRBV27 to TRBJ2-7; a possible D gene is TRBD1 (5 bases). CDR1 is MNHEY, CDR2 SMNVEV, per germline (reference sequence). The CDR3 sequence is 13 residues long. The V end lost 2 bases, the J end lost 2 bases, and 7 bases lay between the germline ends. DNA for the CDR3: TGTGCCAGCAGTTTAGGACAAACCTACGAGCAGTACTTC. It encodes CASSLGQTYEQYF.

The V and J genes are TRBV27 and TRBJ2-7, with TRBD1 matching over 8 bases. Germline trimming cut 3 bases from V and 5 bases from J; bases unmatched to any gene: 12. The CDR3 spans 16 residues. Germline V gene sequence: CDR1 MNHEY, CDR2 SMNVEV (reference sequence). CDR3 DNA sequence: TGTGCCAGCAGTTTCCAAAGGACAGGGAGAATTGACGAGCAGTACTTC. Protein: CASSFQRTGRIDEQYF.